This entry describes one T cell receptor beta chain. The antigen is undetermined. The sample comes from a study of cytomegalovirus exposure and HLA in healthy donors. A multiplex PCR was run with 60 Vbeta primers and 13 Jbeta primers. The assay was immunoSEQ multiplex PCR, and TCRdb's table has in-frame clones only and misses some. The sample holds approximately 190,000 clones, roughly 87% seen once. Study results and limitations: TCR beta V- and J-gene trimming, according to a later analysis, was linked to a missense DCLRE1C variant.

Trimming left V 6 bases short and J 12 bases short, with 21 bases between. From germline, CDR1 is KGHSH and CDR2 LQKENI. This CDR3 is built from 14 residues. Donors were ostensibly healthy at sampling, although undocumented immune exposures were probable. This receptor was obtained from a boy between 2 and 15 years old in good health and CMV-seronegative. The sequenced material came from PBMCs. The chain links TRBV18 to TRBJ2-1; D may be TRBD2 (6 bases). The chain's CDR3 is CASSLRRDGPGQFF. CDR3 in DNA: TGTGCCAGCTCGCTACGGCGGGACGGCCCAGGGCAGTTCTTC.